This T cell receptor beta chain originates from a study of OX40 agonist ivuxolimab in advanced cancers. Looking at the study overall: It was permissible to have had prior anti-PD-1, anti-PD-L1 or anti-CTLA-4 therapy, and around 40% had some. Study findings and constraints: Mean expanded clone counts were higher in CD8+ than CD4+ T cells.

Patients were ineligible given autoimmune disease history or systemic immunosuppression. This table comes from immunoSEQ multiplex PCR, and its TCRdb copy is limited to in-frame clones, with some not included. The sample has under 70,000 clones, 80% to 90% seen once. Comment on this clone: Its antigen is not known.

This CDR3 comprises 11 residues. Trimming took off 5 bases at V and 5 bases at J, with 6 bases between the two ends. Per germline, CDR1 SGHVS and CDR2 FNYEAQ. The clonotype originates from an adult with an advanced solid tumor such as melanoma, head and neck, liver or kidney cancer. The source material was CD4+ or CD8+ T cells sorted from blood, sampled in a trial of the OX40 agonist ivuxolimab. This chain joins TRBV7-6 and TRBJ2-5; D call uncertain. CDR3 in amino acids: CASSHWETQYF. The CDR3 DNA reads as TGTGCCAGCAGCCACTGGGAGACCCAGTACTTC.